This T cell receptor (beta chain) was obtained from a study of shared clonotypes between healthy human individuals (dated by TCRdb to the early 2020s). Study-wide context: The cohort comprised two women and a few men aged 18 to 49 years. Leukapheresis yielded between about 0.8 and 9.5 billion PBMCs per donor. For each donor, CD4 naive and CD4 memory were each given three plates, CD8 naive was given two plates, and CD8 memory was given one plate. To increase sequencing depth and limit assay-specific biases, different laboratories used diverse techniques to prepare libraries and sequence TCR repertoires. Blood TCR repertoires of roughly five healthy adults were deeply sequenced to estimate repertoire size and the extent of clonotype sharing between individuals.

Using the deep immunoSEQ assay, multiplex PCR amplified TCR CDR3 regions from genomic DNA. For each cell subset, the extracted genomic DNA was distributed evenly across all wells of several immunoSEQ 96-well plates, and each plate served as one replicate. For sorted subsets, about 200 ng genomic DNA, equal to 30,000 to 35,000 T cell genomes, was loaded into each replicate PCR. Purified libraries were quantified with a Qubit 3.0 fluorometer, sized on a Bioanalyzer 2100, and re-quantified with the KAPA Library Quantification kit. Every immunoSEQ 96-well plate was sequenced on a dedicated single-read 150-cycle Illumina NextSeq 550 flow cell. The original methods were these. The immunoSEQ output contained only junctional sequences without quality scores, so filtering could not match that applied to full-length reads. To assign V/J genes and CDR3, sequences were annotated using PyIR, a Python wrapper for IgBLAST v1.9, with IMGT germline references. Any read was removed if the V/J assignment was weak (E-value above 1e-6), the CDR3 was missing, or the read contained stop codons, out-of-frame junctions, or ambiguous translated residues. A V3J clonotype was defined by an identical inferred V gene, J gene, and CDR3 amino acid sequence. Percentage overlap between repertoires was computed as shared unique clonotypes divided by the size of the smaller repertoire. Richness of each repertoire was evaluated using RTK rarefaction, the Chao1 estimator, and Recon v2.1 estimates of unobserved clonotypes. For all TCRbeta clonotypes obtained by the gDNA method from several donors, generation probabilities were computed with OLGA. The clones in this table, taken by TCRdb from immuneACCESS, are in-frame only. Not every clone is retained; where verified, under half of the shortfall comes from an unresolved V gene, and the cause of the rest is unknown. V, J and clone size are those of that table, while D and trimming were read from the DNA. This sample lists roughly 500,000 clones; about 95% were detected once. Approximately 0.06% of the sample belongs to the ten largest clones.

Worth noting for this clone: Its antigen remains undetermined. No much larger clone exists at a distance of one base, and base qualities are not known.

The donors were healthy, HIV-negative adults with no recently reported acute infections or vaccinations. Every donor was a Caucasian adult living in Nashville, Tennessee, USA. CD4+ T cells were enriched by magnetic negative selection; naive cells were then positively selected on CD45RA, and the negative fraction formed the memory subset. Blood was obtained by leukapheresis, after which PBMCs were separated by Ficoll-Histopaque density gradient centrifugation and cryopreserved in liquid nitrogen vapor phase. Analytical flow cytometry was used to check the purity and quantity of each magnetically sorted T cell population. Each sorted fraction had its genomic DNA isolated and then quantified by UV absorbance on a Nanodrop 2000c. Results and caveats for the whole study, not just this receptor: The small number of donors limited the genetic and exposure-history diversity represented. Rarefaction of sorted-subset datasets indicated incomplete sequencing despite the large sequencing depth. Based on pairwise subsampling, the degree of clonotype sharing among donors was expected to be affected by sequencing depth. Clonotypes shared by all four sorted-subset donors showed higher generation probabilities than non-shared clonotypes. Across a few donors, about 5.2% of naive CD4, roughly 3.8% of naive CD8, 2.3% of memory CD4, and 0.4% of memory CD8 clonotypes were shared. Sampling was restricted to blood, and TCR repertoires in tissue are likely to differ from TCR repertoires in blood. Naive subsets generally had larger estimated clonotype richness than memory subsets did.

From the cysteine up to the phenylalanine, the CDR3 has a length of 13 residues. Only the CDR3 portion is preserved as DNA: 39 bases, with reading frame beginning at the first base. CDR1 MDHEN and CDR2 SYDVKM were looked up in the germline V gene. Cut back by 3 bases and 4 bases, the V and J ends lie 7 bases apart. In this chain, TRBV28 is recombined with TRBJ2-1; TRBD2 could be the D gene, as 6 bases match. Material: naive CD4+ T cells sorted from blood. Sample cell subset or site, as interpreted from the label and publication: CD45RA+ positively selected. This TCR derives from a young woman in good health. The CDR3 protein: CASSLDYYNEQFF. DNA sequence: TGTGCCAGCAGTTTGGACTATTACAATGAGCAGTTCTTC.